This T cell receptor beta chain originates from a study of T-cell reconstitution after alpha-beta-depleted transplantation in children. Regarding the study as a whole: Expanded graft clones numbering several hundred reportedly gave rise to alpha-beta T cells about two months after transplant. Day-60 TCRbeta diversity that was high in some patients was derived from surviving recipient T cells and thymic progenitors.

V trimming: 4 bases; J trimming: 1 base; junction bases outside the gene matches: 4. Germline CDR1 MNHEY, CDR2 SVGAGI. This CDR3 contains 15 residues. For this clonotype: The antigen is undetermined.

The TCRbeta library was prepared with unique molecular identifiers. A single record per CDR3 protein comes from TCRdb applying MiXCR to the PCR reads. Of about 580,000 distinct CDR3 sequences in the sample, approximately 22% were seen once. This chain links TRBV6-5 with TRBJ2-3, with 8 bases lining up with TRBD2. This sample comprised PBMCs, mostly from graft donor cells, obtained 360 days after TCRalphabeta/CD19-depleted stem cell transplant. The sequence derives from a boy under two years old who had a stem cell transplant for acute myeloid leukemia, so the T cells may come from the graft donor. The CDR3 here is CASSSLTSGTDTQYF. The CDR3 DNA reads TGTGCCAGCAGTTCTCTGACTAGCGGCACAGATACGCAGTATTTT.